Presented here are 25 T cell receptor beta chains from one specimen sequenced in a study of OX40 agonist ivuxolimab in advanced cancers. Sequenced by immunoSEQ multiplex PCR; TCRdb stores in-frame clones only, minus some. The table has 75,000 to 85,000 clones, around 86% seen once. The sequences come from CD4+ or CD8+ T cells sorted from blood, collected in a trial of the OX40 agonist ivuxolimab. The receptor set was obtained from an adult with an advanced solid tumor such as melanoma, head and neck, liver or kidney cancer.

CDR3 in amino acids: CASSEYGGYNEQFF. Written as DNA, the CDR3 is TGTGCCAGCAGTGAATATGGCGGCTACAATGAGCAGTTCTTC. The chain uses TRBV25-1 and TRBJ2-1; D uncertain. The length of the CDR3 is 14 residues. Per the germline V gene, CDR1 is MGHDK and CDR2 is SYGVNS. The V end lost 0 bases, the J end lost 3 bases, and 6 bases lay between the germline ends. The entire variable domain, with the rest obtained from reference TRBV25-1 and TRBJ2-1, is as follows: EADIYQTPRYLVIGTGKKITLECSQTMGHDKMYWYQQDPGMELHLIHYSYGVNSTEKGDLSSESTVSRIRTEHFPLTLESARPSHTSQYLCASSEYGGYNEQFFGPGTRLTVL.

This chain links TRBV5-4 with TRBJ2-7; D is uncertain. CDR1 and CDR2 from the germline V gene are SGHNT and YYREEE (reference sequence). Trimming removed 1 base at V and 5 bases at J, with 7 bases between. CDR3 size: 12 residues. The CDR3 here is CASSLRSNEQYF. CDR3 nucleotides: TGTGCCAGCAGCTTGAGATCGAACGAGCAGTACTTC.

Written as DNA, the CDR3 is TGTGCCAGCTCACCAACAGAGACGAACACCGGGGAGCTGTTTTTT. This encodes CASSPTETNTGELFF. This chain connects TRBV18 to TRBJ2-2; no clear D. Germline assignment: CDR1 KGHSH and CDR2 LQKENI. This CDR3 has 15 amino acids. V was cut by 2 bases and J by 0 bases, with 7 bases left in between.

The V call is TRBV5-4, the J call TRBJ2-7; D could derive from TRBD1 or TRBD2 (5 bases each). This CDR3 contains 14 residues. Trimming pared 3 bases from V and 0 bases from J, leaving 10 bases between. CDR1 and CDR2 from the germline V gene are SGHNT and YYREEE (reference sequence). The CDR3 is CASSYRDGSYEQYF. The CDR3 DNA reads as TGTGCCAGCAGCTACCGGGACGGCTCCTACGAGCAGTACTTC.

The gene calls are TRBV7-2 and TRBJ2-5; 9 nucleotides agree with TRBD2. The CDR3 covers 16 residues. CDR1 SGHTA and CDR2 FQGNSA come from the germline V gene. J was trimmed by 7 bases and V by 1 base; bases with no gene match: 10. CDR3: CASSLDPSGARGTQYF. The DNA of the CDR3 is TGTGCCAGCAGCTTAGATCCTAGCGGGGCCAGAGGGACCCAGTACTTC.

This rearrangement joins TRBV7-2 to TRBJ1-1, with a weak D call TRBD1 (6 bases). CDR1 and CDR2 from the germline V gene are SGHTA and FQGNSA. With 2 bases removed from V and 1 base from J, the gap between germline ends came to 14 bases. The CDR3 is 16 residues long. This CDR3 is CASSLNHEGGNTEAFF. The DNA of the CDR3 is TGTGCCAGCAGCTTAAATCATGAGGGGGGGAACACTGAAGCTTTCTTT.

This clone was picked up a small number of times. The J gene is TRBJ1-4, the V gene TRBV19; no reliable D call. Germline loops: CDR1 LNHDA, CDR2 SQIVND (reference sequence). This CDR3 comprises 14 residues. Trimming stripped 5 bases from V and 0 bases from J, with 7 bases between. Here the CDR3 reads CASSSETTNEKLFF. DNA for the CDR3: TGTGCCAGTAGTTCGGAGACAACTAATGAAAAACTGTTTTTT.

This clone was seen more than once but under ten times. V gene TRBV6-4 combines with J gene TRBJ1-3, with no clear D. Germline CDR1 is MRHNA and CDR2 is SNTAGT. The CDR3 spans 14 residues. V gave up 2 bases and J gave up 0 bases, with 5 bases separating them. The CDR3 nucleotides are TGTGCCAGCAGTGACCTACTCTCTGGAAACACCATATATTTT. Translated, it gives CASSDLLSGNTIYF.

Here the CDR3 reads CASSLTTVSQFF. The DNA of the CDR3 is TGTGCCAGCAGCTTGACGACAGTAAGTCAATTCTTC. This chain connects TRBV7-2 to TRBJ2-1; tentatively, D is TRBD1 (5 bases). This CDR3 is built from 12 residues. CDR1 and CDR2 from the germline V gene are SGHTA and FQGNSA. V lost 3 bases, J lost 16 bases, and 16 bases lay in between.

J is TRBJ2-3 and V is TRBV19; D gene ambiguous. The CDR3 consists of 12 residues. CDR1 LNHDA and CDR2 SQIVND come from the germline V gene (reference sequence). V lost 3 bases and J lost 3, with 4 bases in between. CDR3 nucleotide sequence: TGTGCCAGTAGTATGGCTACAGATACGCAGTATTTT. Its translation is CASSMATDTQYF.

Worth noting for this clone: The same CDR3 is also encoded by other DNA sequences in this sample. V is TRBV19 and J is TRBJ1-1; 8 bases agree with TRBD1. The CDR3 runs to 18 residues. The junction had 13 bases not matched to a gene; V was cut back by 0 bases and J by 4 bases. Germline lookup yields CDR1 LNHDA and CDR2 SQIVND (reference sequence). CDR3 in DNA: TGTGCCAGTAGTATAGATTCATGGGACAGGCCGTCGTCCACTGAAGCTTTCTTT. It codes for CASSIDSWDRPSSTEAFF.

The J gene is TRBJ2-5, the V gene TRBV6-6; D uncertain. The CDR3 has 12 residues. The V gene lost 5 bases and the J gene lost 0 bases, with 4 bases spanning the gap. Germline CDR1 reads MNHNY; CDR2 reads SVGAGI (reference sequence). CDR3 nucleotide sequence: TGTGCCAGCAGTATGTACCAAGAGACCCAGTACTTC. Amino acids: CASSMYQETQYF.

The rearrangement uses TRBV18 and TRBJ2-4; 8 nucleotides align to TRBD2. J lost 5 bases, V lost 4 bases, and 4 bases had no gene match. CDR1 is KGHSH, CDR2 LQKENI, per germline. The CDR3 is made up of 14 amino acids. Here the CDR3 reads CASSLGLAENIQYF. Here the CDR3 DNA reads TGTGCCAGCTCACTAGGACTAGCAGAAAACATTCAGTACTTC.

This chain connects TRBV29-1 to TRBJ2-1; D is perhaps TRBD1 (6 bases). Trimming took 1 base from V and 3 from J, leaving 10 bases between them. The CDR3 spans 14 residues. Germline V gives CDR1 SQVTM, CDR2 ANQGSEA. The DNA for the CDR3 is TGCAGCGTTGAAGGGACAGAGGACTACAATGAGCAGTTCTTC. As protein: CSVEGTEDYNEQFF.

The V gene is TRBV29-1, the J gene TRBJ1-3; no definite D call. The V end lost 4 bases, the J end lost 4 bases, and 11 bases lay between the germline ends. This CDR3 region has 13 residues. Germline V gives CDR1 SQVTM, CDR2 ANQGSEA. CDR3 nucleotide sequence: TGCAGCGTTGCAAGGTCTACCGGAAACACCATATATTTT. Its translation is CSVARSTGNTIYF.

The V and J genes are TRBV11-2 and TRBJ2-1; 9 positions agree with TRBD2. Trimming cost V 1 base and J 9 bases; bases outside gene matches: 4. The germline gives CDR1 SGHAT, CDR2 FQNNGV. This CDR3 is 14 amino acids long. The CDR3 region is CASSLVSGRLEQFF. In nucleotides, the CDR3 is TGTGCCAGCAGCTTAGTAAGCGGGAGGCTTGAGCAGTTCTTC.

This chain connects TRBV9 to TRBJ2-3; 10 bases agree with TRBD2. The CDR3 sequence is 14 residues long. Germline CDR1 and CDR2: SGDLS and YYNGEE. Trimming removed 0 bases from V and 12 bases from J; junction bases left unmatched: 7. The CDR3 region is CASSVEASGSRQYF. The CDR3 DNA sequence: TGTGCCAGCAGCGTAGAGGCTAGCGGGAGCCGACAGTATTTT.

J is TRBJ1-2 and V is TRBV5-8; TRBD1 might be the D (6 bases). The V end lost 3 bases, the J end lost 13 bases, and 19 bases lay between the germline ends. Germline CDR1 SGHTS, CDR2 YDEGEE. The CDR3 is 13 amino acids. Here the CDR3 DNA reads TGTGCCAGCAGCTCATGGGGGGGCGAACTGCTCACCTTC. The encoded protein is CASSSWGGELLTF.

The chain employs TRBV4-2 and TRBJ1-1; maybe TRBD1 (5 bases). The V gene's germline CDR1 is LGHNA and CDR2 YNFKEQ. CDR3 length equals 19 residues. Trimming took off 0 bases at V and 4 bases at J, with 24 bases between the two ends. The CDR3 region has the DNA TGTGCCAGCAGCCAAGATCGGGCCAGGGCAGCCGGATTCGGCACTGAAGCTTTCTTT. Protein sequence: CASSQDRARAAGFGTEAFF.

V and J are TRBV19 and TRBJ2-7; 12 nucleotides align to TRBD2. Germline V lookup: CDR1 LNHDA, CDR2 SQIVND (reference sequence). The CDR3 is 15 residues long. The trim removed 4 bases at V and 4 bases at J, leaving 5 bases unmatched. CDR3 amino acids: CASSTGLAGTYEQYF. CDR3 sequence (DNA): TGTGCCAGTAGTACCGGACTAGCGGGAACTTACGAGCAGTACTTC. Combining the CDR3 with reference TRBV19 and TRBJ2-7 gives the whole variable domain DGGITQSPKYLFRKEGQNVTLSCEQNLNHDAMYWYRQDPGQGLRLIYYSQIVNDFQKGDIAEGYSVSREKKESFPLTVTSAQKNPTAFYLCASSTGLAGTYEQYFGPGTRLTVT.

This chain joins TRBV6-6 and TRBJ2-7; D perhaps matches TRBD1 (6 bases). V gave up 5 bases and J gave up 3 bases, with 8 bases separating them. CDR1 MNHNY and CDR2 SVGAGI come from the germline V gene (reference sequence). The CDR3 is 12 amino acids. This chain's CDR3 is CASSRDNYEQYF. The CDR3 DNA is TGTGCCAGCAGTCGGGACAACTACGAGCAGTACTTC.

The rearrangement uses TRBV7-9 and TRBJ1-4; D unresolved. The CDR3 loop spans 17 amino acids. Looked up from germline, CDR1 is SEHNR and CDR2 is FQNEAQ (reference sequence). Trimming left V 5 bases short and J 5 bases short, with 21 bases between. The CDR3 loop is CASSARGSLHPNEKLFF. The CDR3 DNA sequence: TGTGCCAGCAGCGCCCGAGGCAGCCTCCACCCGAATGAAAAACTGTTTTTT. The full variable domain, completed using reference TRBV7-9 and TRBJ1-4, is DTGVSQNPRHKITKRGQNVTFRCDPISEHNRLYWYRQTLGQGPEFLTYFQNEAQLEKSRLLSDRFSAERPKGSFSTLEIQRTEQGDSAMYLCASSARGSLHPNEKLFFGSGTQLSVL.

V gene TRBV15 combines with J gene TRBJ1-5; 8 bases line up with TRBD1. The germline V gene has CDR1 LNHNV and CDR2 YYDKDF (reference sequence). V shed 3 bases and J 5 bases; nucleotides not matched to a gene: 12. The CDR3 loop spans 17 amino acids. This CDR3 reads CATSSVGQGATDQPQHF. As DNA, the CDR3 is TGTGCCACCAGCAGCGTCGGACAGGGAGCGACTGATCAGCCCCAGCATTTT.

The chain recombines TRBV7-8 with TRBJ2-4; 12 bases fit TRBD2. Germline V gene sequence: CDR1 SGHVS, CDR2 FQNEAQ. The CDR3 is 16 residues long. The V and J ends lost 5 bases and 7 bases, in that order; junction bases with no gene match: 9. Here the CDR3 reads CASSARLAGAQNIQYF. As DNA, the CDR3 is TGTGCCAGCAGCGCCCGACTAGCGGGAGCACAGAACATTCAGTACTTC.

V is TRBV7-2 and J is TRBJ2-7, with D perhaps TRBD1 (6 bases). Trimming shortened V by 7 bases and J by 0 bases, and 16 bases separated the two germline ends. Germline V gene lookup returns CDR1 SGHTA and CDR2 FQGNSA. CDR3 length: 15 residues. DNA of the CDR3: TGTGCCAGCACCCAGGACAGCTTCGTCTCCTACGAGCAGTACTTC. Translation gives CASTQDSFVSYEQYF.